This T cell receptor (beta chain) was sequenced in a study of prognosis after radiotherapy for stage I lung cancer listed by TCRdb under 2021. For the wider study: Roughly 20 stage I NSCLC patients were enrolled in Nanjing, China, between early 2018 and early 2019. The cohort comprised 13 men and more than 5 women with a median age of roughly 75 years, ranging from roughly 50 to 84 years. All patients were considered medically inoperable, owing to comorbidities in around twelve and refusal of surgery in 6 or 7. About 20% of the 19 patients developed distant metastases after SBRT, at a median of approximately 7 months; the other 15 showed no significant progression. SBRT was not combined with any concurrent therapy in any patient. Eleven to twelve patients had adenocarcinoma and seven had squamous cell carcinoma as the tumor histology. Approximately 14 of the patients were found to have newly diagnosed primary stage I lung tumors, and four to six were living with oligometastatic NSCLC after surgical resection of the primary tumor. A total of around 40 blood samples from about 19 patients were sequenced, with one sample obtained before and one obtained after SBRT for each patient. Peripheral blood TCR beta repertoires were profiled in stage I NSCLC patients before and after stereotactic body radiotherapy, and the study then linked these repertoires to distant failure. SBRT was given in 3 to 5 fractions with a biologically effective dose of at least 100 Gy, using image-guided IMRT or VMAT.

All patients had node-negative disease on CT and PET/CT, and none had a history of other malignancies or prior chemotherapy or radiotherapy. At each of the two time points, around 5.9 milliliters of peripheral venous blood were collected into EDTA tubes. PBMCs were isolated by Ficoll-Paque Plus density-gradient centrifugation. Immediately after collection, samples were stored at -80 degrees C until analysis. The TCR beta CDR3 region was amplified from genomic DNA by two rounds of multiplex PCR. The first PCR round used primers specific to each TRBV and TRBJ gene, with sequences filed in Chinese patent CN105087789A. Universal primers were used in the second round of PCR. The Roche High Pure PCR Template Preparation Kit was used to extract genomic DNA from frozen PBMCs. The libraries underwent paired-end sequencing with 151 bp reads on an Illumina HiSeq 3000. Per the source publication's procedure: CutAdapt was used to remove raw reads lacking the multiplex PCR primer sequences. PEAR was used to merge high-quality paired reads into contigs. TRB V, D and J gene segments were assigned to each contig with MiXCR by alignment to reference sequences. CDR3 sequences were clustered by base quality and sequence similarity to remove sequencing errors. Diversity was measured as Shannon entropy normalized by the natural log of productive TCR sequence number. To get clonality, Shannon entropy was divided by the natural log of the number of unique clonotypes, and that result was subtracted from one. Progression-free survival cut-offs for repertoire metrics were chosen using the Youden index of ROC curves, with analyses run in R 3.5.3. In-frame beta chains were kept once TCRdb had trimmed the public reads at Q25 with fastp and called clones with MiXCR. Every entry covers one CDR3 protein and lists the most common genes and DNA from its rows. None of the V and J calls come from the authors' own analysis; TCRdb made them. Here the sample has 30,000 to 40,000 distinct CDR3 sequences; about 24% occur a single time. Of the sample, 25% to 30% falls within the top ten clones.

Broad study findings and their caveats: A decrease in unique TCR clone counts was observed after SBRT (median roughly 10,000 before versus approximately 6,900 after; Wilcoxon paired P=0.011). Post-SBRT Shannon entropy and its change from baseline were lower in patients who developed distant metastases; baseline Shannon entropy was not associated with metastases. No determination of tumor specificity was made for expanded TCR clones. None of the reported P values were adjusted for multiple comparisons. TRBV and TRBJ usage frequencies reportedly differed by metastasis status, in two V genes at baseline and in nine V and two J genes after SBRT. Limitations of the study included a small cohort and short follow-up, and the study findings need independent validation.

This clonotype was picked up many times. This receptor's antigen is unknown. Base-call qualities are not available, and no considerably larger clone is one nucleotide away. Spanning cysteine to phenylalanine, the CDR3 consists of 14 amino acids. Only the CDR3 DNA stays, 42 bases, in frame from base 1. CDR1 DFQATT and CDR2 SNEGSKA are derived from the germline V gene (reference sequence). Germline trimming: 0 bases from V, 8 bases from J; junction bases outside gene matches: 7. Sequenced material: PBMCs, taken before or after stereotactic body radiation therapy (not recorded which). The sequence came from a donor aged 50 or older with non-small cell lung cancer. The V and J genes are TRBV20-1 and TRBJ2-7; 10 junctional bases match TRBD1. The CDR3 in this case is CSARDLRQGAKQYF. The sequence in DNA is TGCAGTGCTAGAGATCTCAGACAGGGGGCAAAGCAGTACTTC.